Each of the 18 T cell receptor beta chains below was sequenced from the same sample in a study of T cell responses to AZD1222 COVID-19 vaccine. Data came from immunoSEQ multiplex PCR; TCRdb stores just in-frame clones and leaves some out. The sample includes 90,000 to 110,000 clones, 82% of them seen just once. Sample: peripheral blood, taken on day 0 of AZD1222 vaccination. These receptors were collected from an adult in good health.

The chain links TRBV9 to TRBJ2-5, with a weak D call TRBD1 (6 bases). The CDR3 spans 14 residues. Trimming took off 5 bases at V and 2 bases at J, with 13 bases between the two ends. CDR1 and CDR2 from the germline V gene are SGDLS and YYNGEE. CDR3 nucleotides: TGTGCCAGCAGTACAGGGTGGGGGCAAGAGACCCAGTACTTC. This gives the protein CASSTGWGQETQYF.

This chain uses TRBV6-5 with TRBJ1-1; a weak D match, TRBD1 (5 bases). Germline values: CDR1 MNHEY, CDR2 SVGAGI. Trimming cost V 2 bases and J 11 bases, with 9 bases left between them. The CDR3 has 11 residues. CDR3 protein: CASSYRGGAFF. CDR3 DNA sequence: TGTGCCAGCAGTTACAGGGGTGGGGCTTTCTTT.

This clone showed up just once. This chain links TRBV5-1 with TRBJ2-6; D is unresolved. CDR3 length: 16 residues. Trimming stripped 1 base from V and 0 bases from J, with 8 bases between. CDR1 is SGHRS and CDR2 is YFSETQ in the germline V gene. CDR3 sequence: CASSLFQASGANVLTF. DNA of the CDR3: TGCGCCAGCAGCTTGTTTCAGGCCTCTGGGGCCAACGTCCTGACTTTC.

The chain recombines TRBV4-1 with TRBJ2-2; no definite D call. The length of the CDR3 is 14 residues. V was trimmed by 1 base and J by 10 bases, leaving 13 bases between them. Germline lookup yields CDR1 MGHRA and CDR2 YSYEKL. The CDR3 region is CASSQAVGPTELFF. CDR3 in DNA: TGCGCCAGCAGCCAAGCCGTCGGGCCGACGGAGCTGTTTTTT.

The rearrangement uses TRBV2 and TRBJ1-1; D unresolved. V lost 5 bases to trimming and J lost 0 bases, with 10 bases between them. Germline V gene data show CDR1 as SNHLY and CDR2 as FYNNEI. The CDR3 has 14 residues. The CDR3 coding sequence is TGTGCCAGCAGTATAGACGGGATGAACACTGAAGCTTTCTTT. This encodes CASSIDGMNTEAFF.

In this sample, this clone turned up once. The chain is built from TRBV27 and TRBJ2-7; D possibly corresponds to TRBD2 (5 bases). Germline V lookup: CDR1 MNHEY, CDR2 SMNVEV (reference sequence). The V gene lost 2 bases and the J gene lost 0 bases, with 11 bases spanning the gap. The CDR3 contains 15 residues. The CDR3 region has the DNA TGTGCCAGCAGTTTAGCAGGAGGTAGCTCCTACGAGCAGTACTTC. Translated, it gives CASSLAGGSSYEQYF.

This sequence joins TRBV10-3 and TRBJ2-1; D is possibly TRBD2 (6 bases). Germline V gene sequence: CDR1 ENHRY, CDR2 SYGVKD. This CDR3 has 14 amino acids. V lost 6 bases to trimming and J lost 5 bases, with 14 bases between them. CDR3 sequence: CAIRWTTGHNEQFF. As DNA, the CDR3 is TGTGCCATCAGATGGACTACGGGTCACAATGAGCAGTTCTTC.

In DNA form, the CDR3 reads TGTGCCAGCAGCGTAGGTACAGGGGCGGTGAACACTGAAGCTTTCTTT. Its protein is CASSVGTGAVNTEAFF. The chain carries TRBV9 and TRBJ1-1, with 7 positions matching TRBD1. The junction had 5 bases not matched to a gene; V was cut back by 0 bases and J by 0 bases. The CDR3 sequence is 16 residues long. Germline values: CDR1 SGDLS, CDR2 YYNGEE. Based on the CDR3 plus reference TRBV9 and TRBJ1-1, the full variable domain is DSGVTQTPKHLITATGQRVTLRCSPRSGDLSVYWYQQSLDQGLQFLIQYYNGEERAKGNILERFSAQQFPDLHSELNLSSLELGDSALYFCASSVGTGAVNTEAFFGQGTRLTVV.

The V call is TRBV4-2, the J call TRBJ1-4; D might be TRBD1 (6 bases). The germline V and J ends were trimmed by 0 bases and 4 bases, with 9 bases remaining between them. Germline loops: CDR1 LGHNA, CDR2 YNFKEQ. This CDR3 is built from 15 residues. CDR3 residues: CASSQDGQYNEKLFF. As DNA, the CDR3 is TGTGCCAGCAGCCAAGACGGACAGTATAATGAAAAACTGTTTTTT.

CDR3 in amino acids: CASSLPGPTVGDTQYF. As DNA, the CDR3 is TGTGCCAGCAGCTTACCGGGACCTACCGTCGGAGATACGCAGTATTTT. The chain couples TRBV5-4 to TRBJ2-3; either TRBD1 or TRBD2 may fit D (5 bases each). This CDR3 comprises 16 residues. The germline V gene has CDR1 SGHNT and CDR2 YYREEE (reference sequence). V lost 2 bases and J lost 5, with 18 bases in between.

V gene TRBV11-2 combines with J gene TRBJ2-1, with 9 bases that match TRBD1. Per germline, CDR1 SGHAT and CDR2 FQNNGV. This CDR3 is built from 15 residues. The ends lost 4 bases at V and 6 bases at J; junction bases unmatched: 7. This CDR3 reads CASSSGQGFGNEQFF. The CDR3 nucleotides are TGTGCCAGCAGCTCAGGACAGGGGTTCGGCAATGAGCAGTTCTTC.

The rearrangement links TRBV19 to TRBJ1-2; D gene uncertain. Germline V gene lookup returns CDR1 LNHDA and CDR2 SQIVND (reference sequence). This CDR3 has 11 amino acids. Deletions cut 6 bases from V and 0 bases from J, with 2 bases between. The CDR3 here is CASSTNYGYTF. The CDR3 nucleotides are TGTGCCAGTAGCACTAACTATGGCTACACCTTC.

V and J are TRBV2 and TRBJ1-4; D might be TRBD1 (5 bases). V lost 6 bases and J 12 bases, leaving 8 bases between the germline ends. This CDR3 is built from 10 residues. Germline V lookup: CDR1 SNHLY, CDR2 FYNNEI. The CDR3 protein is CASRRDQLFF. DNA for the CDR3: TGTGCCAGCAGGAGGGACCAACTGTTTTTT. Using reference TRBV2 and TRBJ1-4 for the parts outside the CDR3, the full variable domain is EPEVTQTPSHQVTQMGQEVILRCVPISNHLYFYWYRQILGQKVEFLVSFYNNEISEKSEIFDDQFSVERPDGSNFTLKIRSTKLEDSAMYFCASRRDQLFFGSGTQLSVL.

This clone was observed a few times. This chain joins TRBV11-2 and TRBJ2-7; D is ambiguous. Germline loops: CDR1 SGHAT, CDR2 FQNNGV. Deletions cut 3 bases from V and 6 bases from J, with 12 bases between. CDR3 length equals 13 residues. CDR3 nucleotide sequence: TGTGCCAGCAGCTTCGAGATTATTAGCGAGCAGTACTTC. The encoded protein is CASSFEIISEQYF.

The chain joins TRBV7-9 to TRBJ1-2, with D perhaps TRBD1 (6 bases). V gave up 5 bases and J gave up 3 bases, with 28 bases separating them. This CDR3 spans 19 amino acids. Germline assignment: CDR1 SEHNR and CDR2 FQNEAQ (reference sequence). The CDR3 DNA is TGTGCCAGCAGCCCAACCATTTTAGGGGGACAAAAGGGGGACTATGGCTACACCTTC. Translated, it gives CASSPTILGGQKGDYGYTF.

CDR3 sequence: CASSPTRRETQYF. The CDR3, as DNA: TGCGCCAGCAGCCCCACTAGAAGAGAGACCCAGTACTTC. The rearrangement links TRBV5-1 to TRBJ2-5, with D possibly TRBD2 on 5 matching bases. Germline V gene sequence: CDR1 SGHRS, CDR2 YFSETQ. This CDR3 is 13 amino acids long. Trimming took off 4 bases at V and 4 bases at J, with 11 bases between the two ends.

This clone was recorded once. V usage is TRBV30 and J usage is TRBJ1-2; D not resolved. The CDR3 sequence is 16 residues long. V dropped 5 bases and J dropped 0 bases, with 19 bases sitting between them. Germline-derived CDR1 and CDR2 are GTSNPN and SVGIG (reference sequence). The CDR3 protein is CAWVRFTKPTNYGYTF. CDR3 DNA: TGTGCCTGGGTTCGGTTCACCAAACCTACTAACTATGGCTACACCTTC.

This chain links TRBV3-1 (or the pseudogene TRBV3-2) with TRBJ2-7; perhaps TRBD1 as D (7 bases). CDR1 and CDR2 from the germline V gene are LGHDT and YNNKEL (reference sequence). Trimming left V 4 bases short and J 6 bases short, with 13 bases between. The CDR3 spans 13 residues. Written as DNA, the CDR3 is TGTGCCAGCAGCCTTCAGGGGGGCGGCGAGCAGTACTTC. It is translated as CASSLQGGGEQYF.